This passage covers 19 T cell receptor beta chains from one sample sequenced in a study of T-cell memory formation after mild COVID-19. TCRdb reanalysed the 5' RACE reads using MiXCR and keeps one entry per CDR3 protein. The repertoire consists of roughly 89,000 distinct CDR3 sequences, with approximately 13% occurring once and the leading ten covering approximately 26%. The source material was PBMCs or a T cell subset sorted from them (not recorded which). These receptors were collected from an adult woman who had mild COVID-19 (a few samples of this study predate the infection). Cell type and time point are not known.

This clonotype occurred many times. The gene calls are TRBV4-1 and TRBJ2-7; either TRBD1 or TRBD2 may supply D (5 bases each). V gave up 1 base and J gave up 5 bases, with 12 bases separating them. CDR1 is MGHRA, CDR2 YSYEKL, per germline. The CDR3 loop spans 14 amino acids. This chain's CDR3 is CASSQGDLLDEQYF. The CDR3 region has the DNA TGCGCCAGCAGCCAAGGGGACCTCTTGGACGAGCAGTACTTC.

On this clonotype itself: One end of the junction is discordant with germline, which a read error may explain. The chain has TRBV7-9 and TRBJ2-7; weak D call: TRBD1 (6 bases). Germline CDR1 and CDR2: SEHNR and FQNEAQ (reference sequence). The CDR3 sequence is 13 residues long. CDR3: CASRGQGTYEKYF. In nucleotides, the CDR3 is TGTGCCAGCCGCGGGCAGGGGACCTACGAGAAGTACTTC.

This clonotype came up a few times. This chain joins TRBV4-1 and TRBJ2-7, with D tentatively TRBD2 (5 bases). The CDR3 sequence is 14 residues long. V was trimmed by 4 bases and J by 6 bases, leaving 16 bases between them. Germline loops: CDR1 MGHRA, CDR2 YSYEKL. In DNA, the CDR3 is TGCGCCAGCAGCCCTCCGGGGAGCTTGCTCGAGCAGTACTTC. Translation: CASSPPGSLLEQYF.

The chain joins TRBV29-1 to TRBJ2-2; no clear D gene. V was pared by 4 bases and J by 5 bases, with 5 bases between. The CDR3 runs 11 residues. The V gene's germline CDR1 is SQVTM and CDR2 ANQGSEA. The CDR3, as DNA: TGCAGCGTTGCGGGTACCGGGGAGCTGTTTTTT. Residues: CSVAGTGELFF.

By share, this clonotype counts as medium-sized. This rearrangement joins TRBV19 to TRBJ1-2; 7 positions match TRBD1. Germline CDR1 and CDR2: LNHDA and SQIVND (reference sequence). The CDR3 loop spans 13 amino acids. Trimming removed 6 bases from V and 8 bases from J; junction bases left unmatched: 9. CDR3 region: CASRAGTVNGYTF. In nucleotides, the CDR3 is TGTGCCAGTAGGGCCGGGACAGTAAACGGCTACACCTTC.

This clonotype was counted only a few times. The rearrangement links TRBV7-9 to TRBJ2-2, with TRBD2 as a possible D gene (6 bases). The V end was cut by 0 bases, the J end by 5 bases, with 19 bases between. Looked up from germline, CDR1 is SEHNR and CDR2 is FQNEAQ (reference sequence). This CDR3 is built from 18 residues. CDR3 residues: CASSLAPFIGGETGELFF. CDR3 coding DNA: TGTGCCAGCAGCTTAGCGCCCTTCATCGGGGGAGAGACCGGGGAGCTGTTTTTT.

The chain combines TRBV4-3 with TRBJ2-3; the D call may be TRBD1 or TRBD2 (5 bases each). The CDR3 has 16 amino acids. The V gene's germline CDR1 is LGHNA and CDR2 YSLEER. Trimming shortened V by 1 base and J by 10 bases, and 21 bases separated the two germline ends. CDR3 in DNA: TGCGCCAGCAGCCAAGCCCTCCGGGACGGGGATGTCGCGCAGTATTTT. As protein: CASSQALRDGDVAQYF.

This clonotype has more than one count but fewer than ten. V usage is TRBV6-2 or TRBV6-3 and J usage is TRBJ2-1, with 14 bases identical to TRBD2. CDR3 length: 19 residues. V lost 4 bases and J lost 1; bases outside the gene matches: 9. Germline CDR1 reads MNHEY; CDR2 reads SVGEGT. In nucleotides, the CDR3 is TGTGCCAGCAGTTCGACGGGACTAGCGGGAGAGATGTCCTACAATGAGCAGTTCTTC. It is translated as CASSSTGLAGEMSYNEQFF.

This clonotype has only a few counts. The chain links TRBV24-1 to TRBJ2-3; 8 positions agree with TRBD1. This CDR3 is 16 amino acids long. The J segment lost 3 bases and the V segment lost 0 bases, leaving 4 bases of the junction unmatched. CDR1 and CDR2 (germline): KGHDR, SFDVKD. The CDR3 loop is CATSDLHDRGTDTQYF. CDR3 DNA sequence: TGTGCCACCAGTGATTTGCACGACAGGGGAACAGATACGCAGTATTTT.

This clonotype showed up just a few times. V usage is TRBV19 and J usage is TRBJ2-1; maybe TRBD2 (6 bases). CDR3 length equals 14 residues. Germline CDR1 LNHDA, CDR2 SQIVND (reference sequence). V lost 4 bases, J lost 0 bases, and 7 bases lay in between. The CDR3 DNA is TGTGCCAGTAGTAGACTAGGCTCCTACAATGAGCAGTTCTTC. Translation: CASSRLGSYNEQFF. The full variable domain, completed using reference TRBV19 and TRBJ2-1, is DGGITQSPKYLFRKEGQNVTLSCEQNLNHDAMYWYRQDPGQGLRLIYYSQIVNDFQKGDIAEGYSVSREKKESFPLTVTSAQKNPTAFYLCASSRLGSYNEQFFGPGTRLTVL.

CDR3 coding DNA: TGTGCCAGCAGCTTAGGGGCTAGCGGGAGGGACGAGCAGTACTTC. It yields the protein CASSLGASGRDEQYF. V gene TRBV7-6 combines with J gene TRBJ2-7; 12 bases map to TRBD2. The germline CDR1 and CDR2 sequences are SGHVS and FNYEAQ. V lost 1 base, J lost 5 bases, and 3 bases stayed unmatched. There are 15 residues in the CDR3.

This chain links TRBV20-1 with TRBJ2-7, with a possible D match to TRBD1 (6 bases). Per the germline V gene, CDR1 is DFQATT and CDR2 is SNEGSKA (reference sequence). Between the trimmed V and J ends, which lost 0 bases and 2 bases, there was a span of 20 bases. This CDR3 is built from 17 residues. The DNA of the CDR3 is TGCAGTGCTAGAGAACCTTTGACAGGTCTTTCTCCCTACGAGCAGTACTTC. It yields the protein CSAREPLTGLSPYEQYF.

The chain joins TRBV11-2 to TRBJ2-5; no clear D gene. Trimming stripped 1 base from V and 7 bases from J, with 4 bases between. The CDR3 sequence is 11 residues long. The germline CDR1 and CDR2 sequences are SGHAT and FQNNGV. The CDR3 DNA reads TGTGCCAGCAGCTTAGGTGGGACCCAGTACTTC. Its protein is CASSLGGTQYF.

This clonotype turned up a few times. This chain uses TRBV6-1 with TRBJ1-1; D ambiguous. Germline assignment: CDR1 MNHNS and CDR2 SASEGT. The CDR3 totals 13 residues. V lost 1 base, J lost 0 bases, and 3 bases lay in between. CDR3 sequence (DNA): TGTGCCAGCAGTGAAGAGGTGAACACTGAAGCTTTCTTT. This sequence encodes CASSEEVNTEAFF.

The CDR3 reads CSARDLYGPGDGYTF. CDR3 bases: TGCAGTGCTAGAGATCTTTACGGACCAGGCGATGGCTACACCTTC. The chain uses TRBV20-1 and TRBJ1-2; D is unresolved. CDR1 and CDR2 (germline): DFQATT, SNEGSKA (reference sequence). The CDR3 has 15 amino acids. V was trimmed by 0 bases and J by 6 bases, leaving 17 bases between them.

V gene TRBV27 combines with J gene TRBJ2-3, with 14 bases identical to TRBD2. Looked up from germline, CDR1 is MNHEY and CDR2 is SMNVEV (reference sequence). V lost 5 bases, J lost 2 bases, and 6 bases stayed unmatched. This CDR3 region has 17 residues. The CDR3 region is CASSGTSGSLLTDTQYF. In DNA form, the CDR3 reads TGTGCCAGCAGTGGGACTAGCGGGAGCCTACTCACAGATACGCAGTATTTT.

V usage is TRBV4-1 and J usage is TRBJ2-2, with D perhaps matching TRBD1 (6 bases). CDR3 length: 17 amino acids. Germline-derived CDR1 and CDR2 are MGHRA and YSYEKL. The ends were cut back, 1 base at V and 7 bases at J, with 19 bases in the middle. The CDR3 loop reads CASSQGPVTGGNGELFF. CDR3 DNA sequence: TGCGCCAGCAGCCAAGGACCAGTGACAGGCGGTAACGGGGAGCTGTTTTTT.

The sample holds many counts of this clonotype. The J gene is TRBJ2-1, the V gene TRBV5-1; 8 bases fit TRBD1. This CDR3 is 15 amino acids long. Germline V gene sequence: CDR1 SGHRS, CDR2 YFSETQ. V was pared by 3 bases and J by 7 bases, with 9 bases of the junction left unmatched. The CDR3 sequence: CASSSDRGFGNEQFF. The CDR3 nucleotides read TGCGCCAGCAGCTCCGACAGGGGATTTGGGAATGAGCAGTTCTTC.

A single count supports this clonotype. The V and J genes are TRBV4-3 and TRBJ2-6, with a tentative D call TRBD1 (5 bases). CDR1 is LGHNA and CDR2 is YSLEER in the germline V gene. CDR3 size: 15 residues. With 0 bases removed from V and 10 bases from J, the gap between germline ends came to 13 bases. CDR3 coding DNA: TGCGCCAGCAGCCAAGATTGGGCCAAGGGGAACGTCCTGACTTTC. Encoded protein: CASSQDWAKGNVLTF.